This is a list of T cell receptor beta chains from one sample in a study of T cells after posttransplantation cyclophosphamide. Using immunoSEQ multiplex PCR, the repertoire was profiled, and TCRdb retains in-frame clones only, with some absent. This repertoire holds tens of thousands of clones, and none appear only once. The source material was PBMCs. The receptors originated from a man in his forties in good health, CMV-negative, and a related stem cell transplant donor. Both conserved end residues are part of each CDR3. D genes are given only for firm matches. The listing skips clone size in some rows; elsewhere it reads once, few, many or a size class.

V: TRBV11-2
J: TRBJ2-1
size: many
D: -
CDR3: CASSTTDYNEQFF
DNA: TGTGCCAGCAGCACCACAGACTACAATGAGCAGTTCTTC

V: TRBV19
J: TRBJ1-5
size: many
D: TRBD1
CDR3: CASRGQGEQPQHF
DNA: TGTGCCAGCCGGGGACAGGGAGAACAGCCCCAGCATTTT

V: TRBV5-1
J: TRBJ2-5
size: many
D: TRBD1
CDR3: CASSARQGPGETQYF
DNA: TGCGCCAGCAGCGCAAGACAGGGGCCGGGGGAGACCCAGTACTTC

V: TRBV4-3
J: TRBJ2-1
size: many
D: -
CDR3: CASSPRGYNEQFF
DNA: TGCGCCAGCAGTCCCAGGGGCTACAATGAGCAGTTCTTC

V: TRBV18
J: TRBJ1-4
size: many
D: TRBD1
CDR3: CASSPRQGATNEKLFF
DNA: TGTGCCAGCTCACCACGGCAGGGGGCAACTAATGAAAAACTGTTTTTT

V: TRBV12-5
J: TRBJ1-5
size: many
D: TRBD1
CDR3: CASGTGGLANQPQHF
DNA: TGTGCTAGTGGCACAGGGGGGCTAGCAAATCAGCCCCAGCATTTT

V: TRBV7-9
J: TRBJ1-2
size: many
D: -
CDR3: CAGGDYGYTF
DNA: TGTGCCGGCGGGGACTATGGCTACACCTTC

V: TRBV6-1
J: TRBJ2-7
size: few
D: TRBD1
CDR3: CASSRDRTYEQYF
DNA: TGTGCCAGCAGCCGGGACAGAACCTACGAGCAGTACTTC

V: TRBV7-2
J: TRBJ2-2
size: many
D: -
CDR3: CASSPPAGNTGELFF
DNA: TGTGCCAGCAGCCCCCCGGCGGGGAACACCGGGGAGCTGTTTTTT

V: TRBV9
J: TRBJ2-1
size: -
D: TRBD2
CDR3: CASSVDPLAGGGNEQFF
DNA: TGTGCCAGCAGCGTAGACCCCCTAGCGGGAGGGGGTAATGAGCAGTTCTTC

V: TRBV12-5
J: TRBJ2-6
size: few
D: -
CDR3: CASGLWRGSGANVLTF
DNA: TGTGCTAGTGGTTTATGGCGGGGCTCCGGGGCCAACGTCCTGACTTTC

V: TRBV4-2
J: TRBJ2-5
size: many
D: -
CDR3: CASSPEGEGGGYQETQYF
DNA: TGTGCCAGCAGCCCCGAGGGTGAAGGAGGCGGATACCAAGAGACCCAGTACTTC

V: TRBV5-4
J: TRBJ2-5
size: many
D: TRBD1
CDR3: CASSLRGQAASETQYF
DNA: TGTGCCAGCAGCTTGCGGGGACAGGCGGCGTCCGAGACCCAGTACTTC

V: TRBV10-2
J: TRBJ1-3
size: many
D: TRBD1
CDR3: CASPGQAGNTIYF
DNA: TGCGCCAGCCCGGGACAGGCAGGGAACACCATATATTTT

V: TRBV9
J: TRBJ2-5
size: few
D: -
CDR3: CASSVAGGPETQYF
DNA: TGTGCCAGCAGCGTAGCGGGGGGCCCAGAGACCCAGTACTTC

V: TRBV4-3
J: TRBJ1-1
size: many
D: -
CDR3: CASSQDPGLGTEAFF
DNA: TGCGCCAGCAGCCAAGATCCGGGATTGGGGACTGAAGCTTTCTTT

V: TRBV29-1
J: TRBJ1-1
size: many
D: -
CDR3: CSGGWDTEAFF
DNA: TGCAGCGGCGGGTGGGACACTGAAGCTTTCTTT